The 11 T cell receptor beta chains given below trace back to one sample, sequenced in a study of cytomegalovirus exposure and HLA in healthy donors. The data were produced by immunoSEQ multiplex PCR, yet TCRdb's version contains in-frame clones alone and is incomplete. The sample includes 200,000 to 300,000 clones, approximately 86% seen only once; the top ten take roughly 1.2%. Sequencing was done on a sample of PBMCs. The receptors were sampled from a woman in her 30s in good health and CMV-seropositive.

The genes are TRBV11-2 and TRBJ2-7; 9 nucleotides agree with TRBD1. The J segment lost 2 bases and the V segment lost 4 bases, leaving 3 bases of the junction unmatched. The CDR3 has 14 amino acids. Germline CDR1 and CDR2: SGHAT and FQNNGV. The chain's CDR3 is CASSWGQGTYEQYF. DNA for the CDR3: TGTGCCAGCAGCTGGGGACAGGGAACCTACGAGCAGTACTTC.

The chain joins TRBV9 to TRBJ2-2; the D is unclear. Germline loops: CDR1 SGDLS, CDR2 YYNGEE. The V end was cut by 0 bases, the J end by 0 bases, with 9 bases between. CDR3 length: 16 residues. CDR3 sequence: CASSVGWHANTGELFF. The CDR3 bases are TGTGCCAGCAGCGTAGGGTGGCACGCGAACACCGGGGAGCTGTTTTTT.

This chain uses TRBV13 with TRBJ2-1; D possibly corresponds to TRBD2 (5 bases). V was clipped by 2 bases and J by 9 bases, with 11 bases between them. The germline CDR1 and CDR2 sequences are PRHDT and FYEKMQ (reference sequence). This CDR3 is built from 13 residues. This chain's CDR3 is CASSLNRDSEQFF. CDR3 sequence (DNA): TGTGCCAGCAGCTTAAATCGGGATAGTGAGCAGTTCTTC.

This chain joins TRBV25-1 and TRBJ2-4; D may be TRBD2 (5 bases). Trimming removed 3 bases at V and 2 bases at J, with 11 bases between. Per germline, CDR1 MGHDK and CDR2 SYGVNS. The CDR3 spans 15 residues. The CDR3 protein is CASSDISGTKNIQYF. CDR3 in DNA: TGTGCCAGCAGTGATATTTCGGGAACCAAAAACATTCAGTACTTC.

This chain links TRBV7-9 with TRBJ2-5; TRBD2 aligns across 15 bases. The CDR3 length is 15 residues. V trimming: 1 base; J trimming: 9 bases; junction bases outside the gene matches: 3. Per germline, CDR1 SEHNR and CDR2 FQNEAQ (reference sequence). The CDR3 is CASSLGTSGREAQYF. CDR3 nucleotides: TGTGCCAGCAGCTTAGGGACTAGCGGGAGGGAGGCCCAGTACTTC.

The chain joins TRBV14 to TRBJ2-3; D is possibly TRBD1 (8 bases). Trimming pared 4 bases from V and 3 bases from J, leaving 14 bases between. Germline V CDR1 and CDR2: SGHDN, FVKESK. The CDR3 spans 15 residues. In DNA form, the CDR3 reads TGTGCCAGCAGCCTCGGACAGGGAGGGACAGATACGCAGTATTTT. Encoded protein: CASSLGQGGTDTQYF. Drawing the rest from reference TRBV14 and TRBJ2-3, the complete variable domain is EAGVTQFPSHSVIEKGQTVTLRCDPISGHDNLYWYRRVMGKEIKFLLHFVKESKQDESGMPNNRFLAERTGGTYSTLKVQPAELEDSGVYFCASSLGQGGTDTQYFGPGTRLTVL.

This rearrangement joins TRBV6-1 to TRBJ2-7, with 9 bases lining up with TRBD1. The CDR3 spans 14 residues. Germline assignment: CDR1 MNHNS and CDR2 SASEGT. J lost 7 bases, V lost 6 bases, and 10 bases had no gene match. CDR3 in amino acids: CASSGPGTGSEQYF. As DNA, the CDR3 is TGTGCCAGCAGCGGACCCGGGACAGGGTCGGAGCAGTACTTC.

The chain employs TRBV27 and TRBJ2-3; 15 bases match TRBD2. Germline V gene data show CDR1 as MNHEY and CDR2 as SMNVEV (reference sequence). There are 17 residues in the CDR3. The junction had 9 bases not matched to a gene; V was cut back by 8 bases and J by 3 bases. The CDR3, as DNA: TGTGCCAGCCATGGGGGACTAGCGGGAGGAAGGACAGATACGCAGTATTTT. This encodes CASHGGLAGGRTDTQYF.

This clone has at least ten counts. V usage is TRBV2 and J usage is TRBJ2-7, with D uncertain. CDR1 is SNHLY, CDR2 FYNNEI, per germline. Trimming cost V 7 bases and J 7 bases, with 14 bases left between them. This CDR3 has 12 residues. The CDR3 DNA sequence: TGTGCCAGCACCATATCTAGTTATGAGCAGTACTTC. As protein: CASTISSYEQYF.

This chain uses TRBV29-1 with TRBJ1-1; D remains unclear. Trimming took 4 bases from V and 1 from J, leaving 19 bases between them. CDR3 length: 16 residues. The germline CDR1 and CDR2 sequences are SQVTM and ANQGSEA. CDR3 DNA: TGCAGCGTTGGGCTGAGTTTTGGACGGGAGAACACTGAAGCTTTCTTT. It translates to CSVGLSFGRENTEAFF.

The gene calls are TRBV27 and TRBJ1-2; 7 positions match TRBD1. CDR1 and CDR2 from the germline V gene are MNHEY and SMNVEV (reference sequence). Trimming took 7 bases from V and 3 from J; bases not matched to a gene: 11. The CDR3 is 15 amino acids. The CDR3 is CASTPGDRTDYGYTF. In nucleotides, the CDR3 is TGTGCCAGCACCCCGGGGGACAGAACAGACTATGGCTACACCTTC.